The 10 T cell receptor beta chains below all came from one sample that was sequenced in a study of T cell responses to AZD1222 COVID-19 vaccine. Measured with immunoSEQ multiplex PCR; TCRdb has only the in-frame clones, and not every one. This sample has around 180,000 clones, with around 92% found just once. Here the sequenced sample was peripheral blood, taken on day 0 of AZD1222 vaccination. These receptors were obtained from an adult in good health.

The V gene is TRBV13, the J gene TRBJ2-1; D call uncertain. CDR1 and CDR2 from the germline V gene are PRHDT and FYEKMQ (reference sequence). The CDR3 is made up of 10 amino acids. V gave up 5 bases and J gave up 6 bases, with 2 bases separating them. The CDR3 DNA reads TGTGCCAGCAGCCCCAATGAGCAGTTCTTC. It specifies CASSPNEQFF.

The chain joins TRBV7-9 to TRBJ2-7; maybe TRBD1 (6 bases). The germline V gene encodes CDR1 SEHNR and CDR2 FQNEAQ (reference sequence). Trimming stripped 1 base from V and 4 bases from J, with 14 bases between. This CDR3 region has 15 residues. CDR3 loop: CASSLGTVSPYEQYF. The CDR3 DNA reads as TGTGCCAGCAGCTTAGGGACAGTGAGCCCTTACGAGCAGTACTTC.

J is TRBJ1-5 and V is TRBV27; D ambiguous. The germline V gene has CDR1 MNHEY and CDR2 SMNVEV (reference sequence). The CDR3 extends over 15 amino acids. Trimming left V 4 bases short and J 1 base short, with 11 bases between. The CDR3 here is CASSSSPGSNQPQHF. Written as DNA, the CDR3 is TGTGCCAGCAGTTCCTCACCTGGGAGCAATCAGCCCCAGCATTTT.

The rearrangement uses TRBV12-3 or TRBV12-4 and TRBJ2-7; D not resolved. The CDR3 runs 12 residues. With 3 bases removed from V and 7 bases from J, the gap between germline ends came to 10 bases. The CDR3 loop reads CASSFWGREQYF. CDR3 nucleotides: TGTGCCAGCAGTTTTTGGGGTCGGGAGCAGTACTTC.

This chain uses TRBV19 with TRBJ2-2; possibly TRBD2 for D (6 bases). This CDR3 has 15 amino acids. Between the trimmed V and J ends, which lost 3 bases and 3 bases, there was a span of 11 bases. In germline, CDR1 is LNHDA, CDR2 SQIVND (reference sequence). The CDR3 DNA reads as TGTGCCAGTAGTATGATTAGCGGTTACACCGGGGAGCTGTTTTTT. It encodes CASSMISGYTGELFF.

The chain has TRBV19 and TRBJ1-1; D gene unclear. CDR3 length: 10 amino acids. Germline assignment: CDR1 LNHDA and CDR2 SQIVND (reference sequence). The V and J ends lost 8 bases and 2 bases respectively, with 3 bases between them. The CDR3: CASANTEAFF. The CDR3 DNA reads as TGTGCCAGTGCTAACACTGAAGCTTTCTTT.

The chain joins TRBV10-1 to TRBJ2-1; weak D call: TRBD2 (5 bases). The CDR3 has 16 amino acids. Between the trimmed V and J ends, which lost 0 bases and 0 bases, there was a span of 9 bases. Germline V gene data show CDR1 as WNHNN and CDR2 as SYGVQD (reference sequence). CDR3 sequence reads: CASSESGAYSYNEQFF. The CDR3 bases are TGCGCCAGCAGTGAGTCGGGAGCGTACTCCTACAATGAGCAGTTCTTC.

The J gene is TRBJ1-2, the V gene TRBV12-3 or TRBV12-4; 7 nucleotides line up with TRBD1. Trimming at V came to 6 bases and at J to 8 bases, leaving 6 bases not matched to a gene. The CDR3 has 12 residues. This CDR3 is CASSRTGLGYTF. CDR3 bases: TGTGCCAGCAGCCGGACAGGTCTGGGCTACACCTTC.

This clone was recorded only once. The chain is built from TRBV3-1 (or the pseudogene TRBV3-2) and TRBJ1-2, with D perhaps TRBD1 (5 bases). Germline V lookup: CDR1 LGHDT, CDR2 YNNKEL (reference sequence). Trimming cost V 0 bases and J 4 bases, with 9 bases left between them. CDR3 length: 14 amino acids. The CDR3 loop is CASSQDGAPYGYTF. The CDR3 nucleotides read TGTGCCAGCAGCCAAGATGGGGCCCCCTATGGCTACACCTTC.

The chain links TRBV18 to TRBJ2-2; 9 bases fit TRBD2. This CDR3 contains 16 residues. Per germline, CDR1 KGHSH and CDR2 LQKENI. V gave up 3 bases and J gave up 1 base; unmatched junction bases: 3. The CDR3 here is CASSPLTSGNTGELFF. The CDR3 DNA follows: TGTGCCAGCTCACCCCTGACTAGCGGGAACACCGGGGAGCTGTTTTTT.